These 9 T cell receptor beta chains were sequenced from one sample in a study of T cell responses to AZD1222 COVID-19 vaccine. Generated by immunoSEQ multiplex PCR, the TCRdb table keeps only in-frame clones and is missing some. This table holds some 140,000 clones, 91% found once. The sequenced sample was peripheral blood, obtained on day 0 of AZD1222 vaccination. These receptors all come from an adult in good health.

This clone was recorded once. The J gene is TRBJ2-1, the V gene TRBV10-2; TRBD2 is a possible D gene (5 bases). The V and J ends lost 4 bases and 5 bases respectively, with 9 bases between them. The CDR3 sequence is 13 residues long. In germline, CDR1 is WSHSY, CDR2 SAAADI. The CDR3 DNA follows: TGCGCCAGCAGTGTAGCGTCGAACAATGAGCAGTTCTTC. Encoded protein: CASSVASNNEQFF.

This chain joins TRBV5-5 and TRBJ2-5, with D tentatively TRBD1 (6 bases). The ends were cut back, 0 bases at V and 3 bases at J, with 18 bases in the middle. In germline, CDR1 is SGHKS, CDR2 YYEKEE (reference sequence). The CDR3 extends over 17 amino acids. The CDR3 DNA is TGTGCCAGCAGCTTGGTACAGGGCCTTTTAGCCAAAGAGACCCAGTACTTC. Amino acid sequence: CASSLVQGLLAKETQYF.

The chain recombines TRBV30 with TRBJ2-7; 7 nucleotides match TRBD2. The CDR3 runs to 12 residues. Trimming at V came to 5 bases and at J to 4 bases, leaving 5 bases not matched to a gene. Germline CDR1 and CDR2: GTSNPN and SVGIG (reference sequence). The CDR3 sequence is CAWGRERYEQYF. For the CDR3, the DNA is TGTGCCTGGGGGCGGGAGAGGTACGAGCAGTACTTC.

V usage is TRBV28 and J usage is TRBJ1-2, with 9 bases that match TRBD1. This CDR3 contains 14 residues. V lost 3 bases and J lost 8; bases outside the gene matches: 7. Germline V lookup: CDR1 MDHEN, CDR2 SYDVKM. CDR3 in DNA: TGTGCCAGCAGTTTCTCTGGACAGGGGATAGGCTACACCTTC. Translating gives CASSFSGQGIGYTF.

The chain combines TRBV27 with TRBJ2-2, with no clear D. Germline lookup yields CDR1 MNHEY and CDR2 SMNVEV (reference sequence). Trimming removed 0 bases from V and 6 bases from J, with 8 bases in between. CDR3 length equals 14 residues. In DNA, the CDR3 is TGTGCCAGCAGTTTATCCAGACGATCCGGGGAGCTGTTTTTT. Its protein is CASSLSRRSGELFF.

V is TRBV18 and J is TRBJ1-3; the match to TRBD1 covers 9 bases. With V trimmed by 6 bases and J by 3 bases, 6 bases remained unmatched. The CDR3 covers 15 residues. CDR1 and CDR2 from the germline V gene are KGHSH and LQKENI. The CDR3 bases are TGTGCCAGCTCGGACGGACAGGGGAGTGGAAACACCATATATTTT. It encodes CASSDGQGSGNTIYF.

Here the CDR3 reads CSAGLGQGAEQYF. The CDR3 DNA reads TGCAGCGCCGGCTTGGGACAGGGGGCCGAGCAGTACTTC. This rearrangement joins TRBV29-1 to TRBJ2-7; 12 nucleotides match TRBD1. The CDR3 is 13 amino acids. Germline V gene data show CDR1 as SQVTM and CDR2 as ANQGSEA. Trimming removed 7 bases from V and 6 bases from J; junction bases left unmatched: 7.

This clone was counted once. V and J are TRBV5-1 and TRBJ2-3; perhaps D is TRBD1 or TRBD2 (5 bases each). CDR3 length: 14 residues. V was cut by 6 bases and J by 0 bases, with 11 bases left in between. Germline V lookup: CDR1 SGHRS, CDR2 YFSETQ. The DNA for the CDR3 is TGCGCCAGCAACGACGGGGCTAGCACAGATACGCAGTATTTT. This gives the protein CASNDGASTDTQYF.

The chain uses TRBV11-2 and TRBJ2-4; 8 bases map to TRBD2. This CDR3 spans 16 amino acids. Germline trimming cut 5 bases from V and 0 bases from J; bases unmatched to any gene: 6. Per the germline V gene, CDR1 is SGHAT and CDR2 is FQNNGV. CDR3 sequence: CASSAGGHTAKNIQYF. The CDR3 DNA reads as TGTGCCAGCAGCGCGGGAGGCCATACAGCCAAAAACATTCAGTACTTC.